The present T cell receptor (beta chain) was sequenced within a study of cytomegalovirus exposure and HLA in healthy donors. Study in general: As an earlier analysis found, 150 million to 200 million T cells yielded about 120 million unique TCR beta sequences.

Primers included in the PCR were 60 Vbeta and 13 Jbeta primers. Here immunoSEQ multiplex PCR was the method, and the copy in TCRdb shows in-frame clones only, minus some. The sample has 60,000 to 80,000 clones, roughly three quarters seen once. This CDR3 spans 13 amino acids. The V gene's germline CDR1 is SGHNT and CDR2 YENEEA. Trimming took off 5 bases at V and 4 bases at J, with 9 bases between the two ends. Study-wide results and caveats: TRBV6-2, TRBV6-3 and some other V segments were excluded as indistinguishable. Many donors shared some public TCRs, even though most TCR sequences were rare. A link between a missense DCLRE1C variant and TCR beta V- and J-gene trimming emerged from a later analysis.

Regarding this clone: Its specificity is unknown.

The chain combines TRBV11-3 with TRBJ2-1; D might be TRBD1 (6 bases). Sequencing input: PBMCs. This TCR derives from a woman in her thirties in good health and CMV-seronegative. CDR3 nucleotide sequence: TGTGCCAGCAGCGCGGACAGTTACAATGAGCAGTTCTTC. Residues: CASSADSYNEQFF. Variable domain in full (rest from reference TRBV11-3 and TRBJ2-1): EAGVVQSPRYKIIEKKQPVAFWCNPISGHNTLYWYLQNLGQGPELLIRYENEEAVDDSQLPKDRFSAERLKGVDSTLKIQPAELGDSAVYLCASSADSYNEQFFGPGTRLTVL.